The 9 T cell receptor beta chains below were found in one sample sequenced in a study. Each CDR3 protein is one row after TCRdb ran MiXCR on the RT-PCR reads. The data hold hundreds of thousands of distinct CDR3 sequences, with approximately 15% observed a single time. The material sequenced was memory CD4+ T cells from blood. The receptors shown here come from a female donor in good health, serving as a healthy control.

In this sample, this clonotype turned up a few times. This chain uses TRBV19 with TRBJ2-2; 8 nucleotides match TRBD1. The germline V gene encodes CDR1 LNHDA and CDR2 SQIVND (reference sequence). CDR3 length equals 16 residues. The V gene end was trimmed by 5 bases and the J gene end by 7 bases; junction bases not matched to a gene: 12. The CDR3 spells CASSLLGQGAVGELFF. The CDR3 region has the DNA TGTGCCAGTAGTCTCCTTGGACAGGGAGCGGTCGGGGAGCTGTTTTTT.

This clonotype was seen ten or more times. The chain carries TRBV6-5 and TRBJ1-2, with 7 bases fitting TRBD1. With V trimmed by 6 bases and J by 2 bases, 3 bases remained unmatched. There are 13 residues in the CDR3. Germline V lookup: CDR1 MNHEY, CDR2 SVGAGI. Here the CDR3 DNA reads TGTGCCAGCAGGGTACAGGGGAACTATGGCTACACCTTC. Amino acids: CASRVQGNYGYTF.

This clonotype came up a few times. This chain links TRBV5-4 with TRBJ1-2, with TRBD1 matching over 9 bases. Trimming at V came to 5 bases and at J to 8 bases, leaving 7 bases not matched to a gene. CDR3 length: 13 amino acids. Per germline, CDR1 SGHNT and CDR2 YYREEE (reference sequence). In DNA, the CDR3 is TGTGCCAGCAGAATCACAGGGGGCGACGGCTACACCTTC. This translates into CASRITGGDGYTF.

As regards this clonotype: Sequence at one end of the junction differs from germline and may be a read error. V gene TRBV5-1 combines with J gene TRBJ2-7; 12 bases line up with TRBD2. Germline CDR1 and CDR2: SGHRS and YFSETQ. The CDR3 has 16 amino acids. In DNA, the CDR3 is TGCGCCAGCAGCCTTCGGACTAGCGGGATCTCAAACGAGCAGTGCTTC. Amino acids: CASSLRTSGISNEQCF.

The chain links TRBV9 to TRBJ2-3, with 7 positions matching TRBD2. Germline V lookup: CDR1 SGDLS, CDR2 YYNGEE. This CDR3 region has 16 residues. With 1 base clipped from V and 4 bases from J, the junction kept 9 bases outside the gene matches. This CDR3 reads CASSVRGVGVSDTQYF. The CDR3 DNA reads TGTGCCAGCAGCGTACGGGGGGTCGGGGTGTCAGATACGCAGTATTTT.

This clonotype was seen only a few times. The chain links TRBV20-1 to TRBJ1-1; D remains ambiguous. CDR3 length: 14 residues. V was shortened by 2 bases and J by 7 bases, with 17 bases between the two germline ends. Germline V lookup: CDR1 DFQATT, CDR2 SNEGSKA (reference sequence). CDR3 DNA sequence: TGCAGTGCTAGACAAGACTCAAATGCGCATGAAGCTTTCTTT. Translation gives CSARQDSNAHEAFF.

The chain links TRBV6-6 to TRBJ1-1; D perhaps matches TRBD1 (6 bases). Trimming removed 8 bases from V and 11 bases from J, with 21 bases in between. The CDR3 consists of 13 residues. Germline V lookup: CDR1 MNHNY, CDR2 SVGAGI (reference sequence). CDR3 DNA: TGTGCCAGCGGTACTTGGGGGCGGGTCAGGGCTTTCTTT. Its translation: CASGTWGRVRAFF.

With respect to this clonotype: The junction departs from the called germline gene at one end, perhaps through a read error. The chain uses TRBV6-2 or TRBV6-3 and TRBJ1-2; a weak D match, TRBD1 (6 bases). Germline V gene sequence: CDR1 MNHEY, CDR2 SVGEGT. There are 12 residues in the CDR3. The DNA for the CDR3 is TGTGCCAGCAGATCACCAACCACGGGACACTGCTTC. Translating it yields CASRSPTTGHCF.

The table lists this clonotype with a few counts. The chain couples TRBV6-6 to TRBJ2-7, with 10 bases aligning to TRBD1. Germline V gene lookup returns CDR1 MNHNY and CDR2 SVGAGI (reference sequence). V gave up 8 bases and J gave up 7 bases; unmatched junction bases: 14. The CDR3 totals 15 residues. This chain's CDR3 is CASQLRTGGVLEQYF. The DNA of the CDR3 is TGTGCCAGCCAGCTCCGGACAGGGGGAGTCTTGGAGCAGTACTTC.